The 21 T cell receptor beta chains below all came from one sample that was sequenced in a study of T cell responses to AZD1222 COVID-19 vaccine. Repertoires were generated with immunoSEQ multiplex PCR, while TCRdb's copy carries only in-frame clones and drops some. The sample yields around 140,000 clones, approximately 91% seen once. Specimen: peripheral blood, collected on day 0 of AZD1222 vaccination. These receptors were obtained from an adult in good health.

The chain uses TRBV5-1 and TRBJ1-4, with TRBD1 as a possible D gene (6 bases). V lost 4 bases and J lost 0, with 10 bases in between. There are 15 residues in the CDR3. CDR1 and CDR2 (germline): SGHRS, YFSETQ. As DNA, the CDR3 is TGCGCCAGCAGCCGAGGACAGACAACTAATGAAAAACTGTTTTTT. Translating gives CASSRGQTTNEKLFF.

This rearrangement joins TRBV10-2 to TRBJ2-1; D perhaps matches TRBD2 (6 bases). Germline V gene data show CDR1 as WSHSY and CDR2 as SAAADI. The CDR3 runs 14 residues. Trimming took 10 bases from V and 6 from J, leaving 19 bases between them. In nucleotides, the CDR3 is TGCGCCACCAGCGGGCGGAATAGGGGCAATGAGCAGTTCTTC. It encodes CATSGRNRGNEQFF.

The CDR3 here is CASSEDRDRDTEAFF. The CDR3 nucleotides read TGTGCCAGCAGTGAAGACAGGGACAGGGACACTGAAGCTTTCTTT. The V gene is TRBV6-1, the J gene TRBJ1-1, with 9 bases fitting TRBD1. Germline assignment: CDR1 MNHNS and CDR2 SASEGT. Trimming removed 1 base from V and 3 bases from J; junction bases left unmatched: 3. CDR3 size: 15 residues.

The chain employs TRBV15 and TRBJ2-7; perhaps TRBD1 as D (6 bases). In germline, CDR1 is LNHNV, CDR2 YYDKDF (reference sequence). V was trimmed by 1 base and J by 2 bases, leaving 9 bases between them. This CDR3 contains 14 residues. CDR3 coding DNA: TGTGCCACCAGCAGAGTCAGGGGACCCTACGAGCAGTACTTC. It specifies CATSRVRGPYEQYF.

The V gene is TRBV12-3 or TRBV12-4, the J gene TRBJ1-6; D not certain. The CDR3 has 12 amino acids. V lost 3 bases and J 10 bases, leaving 7 bases between the germline ends. The CDR3 region has the DNA TGTGCCAGCAGTTTGCGGTGGTCACCCCTCCACTTT. The encoded protein is CASSLRWSPLHF.

This chain links TRBV7-9 with TRBJ1-6; D uncertain. The CDR3 consists of 14 residues. The germline CDR1 and CDR2 sequences are SEHNR and FQNEAQ (reference sequence). Trimming removed 1 base at V and 3 bases at J, with 4 bases between. The CDR3 coding sequence is TGTGCCAGCAGCTTAGAGATCTATAATTCACCCCTCCACTTT. It specifies CASSLEIYNSPLHF.

This rearrangement joins TRBV13 to TRBJ2-5; 7 nucleotides align to TRBD2. The CDR3 covers 14 residues. CDR1 PRHDT and CDR2 FYEKMQ come from the germline V gene (reference sequence). After removal of 5 bases from V and 1 base from J, the junction contained 4 bases not matched to a gene. The chain's CDR3 is CASSARLAQETQYF. DNA of the CDR3: TGTGCCAGCAGCGCCCGACTAGCCCAAGAGACCCAGTACTTC. Complete variable domain (other parts from reference TRBV13 and TRBJ2-5): AAGVIQSPRHLIKEKRETATLKCYPIPRHDTVYWYQQGPGQDPQFLISFYEKMQSDKGSIPDRFSAQQFSDYHSELNMSSLELGDSALYFCASSARLAQETQYFGPGTRLLVL.

The CDR3 sequence: CASSLSRSSYEQYF. The CDR3 nucleotides are TGTGCCAGCAGCCTCAGCAGAAGCTCCTACGAGCAGTACTTC. The V call is TRBV7-6, the J call TRBJ2-7; D remains unclear. The CDR3 loop spans 14 amino acids. Looked up from germline, CDR1 is SGHVS and CDR2 is FNYEAQ. The V and J ends lost 5 bases and 0 bases respectively, with 11 bases between them.

This chain connects TRBV11-2 to TRBJ2-2, with D perhaps matching TRBD1 (8 bases). Germline-derived CDR1 and CDR2 are SGHAT and FQNNGV. Trimming took off 6 bases at V and 4 bases at J, with 12 bases between the two ends. The CDR3 loop spans 14 amino acids. This CDR3 is CASSYRGGTGELFF. The DNA of the CDR3 is TGTGCCAGCAGTTACAGGGGGGGCACCGGGGAGCTGTTTTTT.

This clone was recorded only once. The rearrangement uses TRBV5-4 and TRBJ1-2; D not certain. V was clipped by 7 bases and J by 4 bases, with 20 bases between them. The germline gives CDR1 SGHNT, CDR2 YYREEE (reference sequence). The CDR3 loop spans 15 amino acids. The CDR3 bases are TGTGCCAGCTTTTGTCGCGTACCAGGAACCTATGGCTACACCTTC. Its protein product is CASFCRVPGTYGYTF.

This chain uses TRBV14 with TRBJ2-5; 13 bases are a match to TRBD2. V shed 10 bases and J 1 base; nucleotides not matched to a gene: 12. This CDR3 region has 17 residues. Germline CDR1 and CDR2: SGHDN and FVKESK. The CDR3 DNA reads TGTGCCACCGTTAGCATCGGGACTAGCGGGGCCCAAGAGACCCAGTACTTC. Protein product: CATVSIGTSGAQETQYF.

The CDR3 spells CASTLGGYTF. In nucleotides, the CDR3 is TGCGCCAGCACCCTCGGGGGCTACACCTTC. V usage is TRBV23-1 and J usage is TRBJ1-2; D gene ambiguous. TRBV23-1 is given ORF status, its function remaining uncertain. The CDR3 covers 10 residues. V was clipped by 7 bases and J by 8 bases, with 8 bases between them.

With respect to this clone: Sequence at one end of the junction differs from germline and may be a read error. The chain is built from TRBV15 and TRBJ2-3; D perhaps matches TRBD2 (6 bases). CDR1 is LNHNV and CDR2 is YYDKDF in the germline V gene (reference sequence). CDR3 length: 18 residues. The CDR3 here is CATSYESIADLSTDTQYF. The DNA for the CDR3 is TGTGCTACCAGCTACGAAAGTATAGCGGACCTTAGCACAGATACGCAGTATTTT. The full variable domain, in which reference TRBV15 and TRBJ2-3 provide the parts outside the CDR3, is DAMVIQNPRYQVTQFGKPVTLSCSQTLNHNVMYWYQQKSSQAPKLLFHYYDKDFNNEADTPDNFQSRRPNTSFCFLDIRSPGLGDTAMYLCATSYESIADLSTDTQYFGPGTRLTVL.

V usage is TRBV2 and J usage is TRBJ2-7, with 15 bases lining up with TRBD2. With V trimmed by 5 bases and J by 4 bases, 12 bases remained unmatched. The length of the CDR3 is 18 residues. Germline V gives CDR1 SNHLY, CDR2 FYNNEI. The CDR3 DNA sequence: TGTGCCAGCAGTAGTACCGGGACTAGCGGGAGGTTTTCGTACGAGCAGTACTTC. Encoded protein: CASSSTGTSGRFSYEQYF.

The rearrangement links TRBV27 to TRBJ1-5; a possible D gene is TRBD1 (6 bases). Germline CDR1 reads MNHEY; CDR2 reads SMNVEV (reference sequence). This CDR3 has 14 amino acids. V was cut by 3 bases and J by 4 bases, with 10 bases left in between. For the CDR3, the DNA is TGTGCCAGCAGTTTCGGTACAGGGAATCAGCCCCAGCATTTT. Its translation: CASSFGTGNQPQHF.

This chain links TRBV10-3 with TRBJ2-3; a weak D match, TRBD1 (5 bases). This CDR3 is built from 13 residues. CDR1 ENHRY and CDR2 SYGVKD come from the germline V gene. Trimming pared 4 bases from V and 5 bases from J, leaving 10 bases between. CDR3 DNA: TGTGCCATCAGTGTGCTAGGGGAAGATACGCAGTATTTT. This sequence encodes CAISVLGEDTQYF.

This chain connects TRBV7-3 to TRBJ2-3; 9 bases fit TRBD2. Germline assignment: CDR1 SGHTA and CDR2 FQGTGA. The CDR3 extends over 16 amino acids. The V segment lost 7 bases and the J segment 5 bases; nucleotides outside the gene matches: 13. In nucleotides, the CDR3 is TGTGCCAGCACCACTAAGGGCGGGAGGGGTGAAGATACGCAGTATTTT. Its protein is CASTTKGGRGEDTQYF.

The V gene is TRBV9, the J gene TRBJ1-1, with 7 bases aligning to TRBD1. The CDR3 loop spans 15 amino acids. Germline loops: CDR1 SGDLS, CDR2 YYNGEE. The trim removed 0 bases at V and 1 base at J, leaving 3 bases unmatched. CDR3 DNA: TGTGCCAGCAGCGTAGACCCAGGGGGGAACACTGAAGCTTTCTTT. It translates to CASSVDPGGNTEAFF.

This chain uses TRBV13 with TRBJ1-2; 10 positions match TRBD1. Trimming removed 5 bases from V and 7 bases from J; junction bases left unmatched: 13. Germline CDR1 is PRHDT and CDR2 is FYEKMQ (reference sequence). The CDR3 contains 16 residues. The CDR3 protein is CASSPTTGGRAVGYTF. CDR3 DNA sequence: TGTGCCAGCAGCCCGACGACAGGGGGCAGGGCGGTTGGCTACACCTTC.

The genes are TRBV29-1 and TRBJ2-7, with 10 positions matching TRBD2. The CDR3 runs to 15 residues. Germline V gene data show CDR1 as SQVTM and CDR2 as ANQGSEA. V lost 7 bases, J lost 3 bases, and 12 bases stayed unmatched. The CDR3 reads CSAQEREGRVYEQYF. The CDR3 DNA reads as TGCAGCGCCCAAGAGCGGGAGGGCCGGGTCTACGAGCAGTACTTC.

V and J are TRBV12-3 or TRBV12-4 and TRBJ1-1; the D gene is possibly TRBD1 (6 bases). The V gene lost 5 bases and the J gene lost 5 bases, with 12 bases spanning the gap. CDR3 size: 13 residues. This CDR3 is CASSTRGGTEAFF. Written as DNA, the CDR3 is TGTGCCAGCAGTACCAGGGGTGGAACTGAAGCTTTCTTT.